Listed here is a single TCR beta chain. The target antigen is unknown. This record belongs to a study of PD-L1 blockade in urothelial cancer. Study-wide context: Atezolizumab at 1,200 mg intravenously every 3 weeks was started by patients in the mid-2010s. A median of about 140,000 T cells was found in the blood samples.

The time point here: peripheral blood 6 weeks after treatment start. Whole-study results and caveats: Larger 3-week expansion of tumor-associated blood clones was seen in durable-benefit patients.

Germline V gene lookup returns CDR1 MNHEY and CDR2 SMNVEV (reference sequence). With 5 bases removed from V and 4 bases from J, the gap between germline ends came to 9 bases. This CDR3 has 12 residues. The table came from immunoSEQ multiplex PCR; TCRdb's copy has only in-frame clones and leaves some out. The table shows under 25,000 clones, with roughly 84% occurring only once. The source material was PBMCs, sampled around atezolizumab (anti-PD-L1) treatment. The receptor was isolated from a man aged 65 to 79 with urothelial cancer. J is TRBJ2-7 and V is TRBV27; D is uncertain. The DNA for the CDR3 is TGTGCCAGCAGTCTAAACTTATACGAGCAGTACTTC. Its translation: CASSLNLYEQYF.